What follows describes a single T cell receptor beta chain. Its antigen is undetermined. This sample was taken from a study of cytomegalovirus exposure and HLA in healthy donors. Overall study results and limits: Later on, an analysis showed TCR association rates differing by HLA locus, with DRB1 the most and HLA-C the fewest.

Both 60 Vbeta primers and 13 Jbeta primers went into the PCR. The data were produced by immunoSEQ multiplex PCR, yet TCRdb's version contains in-frame clones alone and is incomplete. The sample holds roughly 120,000 clones, over 70% seen once. CDR3 length: 17 residues. V lost 0 bases and J lost 3; bases outside the gene matches: 2. Germline CDR1 reads SGDLS; CDR2 reads YYNGEE. The TCR sequence derives from a woman between 35 and 50 years old in good health and CMV-seronegative. This chain uses TRBV9 with TRBJ2-1; 14 bases line up with TRBD2. Sequencing was done on a sample of PBMCs. As DNA, the CDR3 is TGTGCCAGCAGCGTAGGTGGGACTAGCGGGGGCTACAATGAGCAGTTCTTC. This translates into CASSVGGTSGGYNEQFF.